This T cell receptor beta chain came from a study of T cell clusters in autoimmune cytopenias (dated by TCRdb to between 2017 and 2020). About the investigation overall: The median TRB sequencing depth was just over 50,000 reads per sample, and the median number of distinct TRB clonotypes was about 2,200 per sample. TRB and IGH repertoires from peripheral blood were sequenced in autoimmune cytopenia patients at active disease and during treatment follow-up, with healthy, CLL and autoimmune hepatitis controls included alongside. The study aimed to test whether autoimmune cytopenia patients carry a disease-specific immune repertoire signature usable as a blood-based biomarker. General findings and caveats noted by the study authors: Shifts in the TRB repertoire, including less even repertoires in secondary cytopenia and CLL, were mostly a reflection of lymphoma bias and not of autoimmunity. In the comparison of secondary cytopenia with CLL, the cluster-lack signature was not observed, apparently because the dominant lymphoma-associated repertoire masked the signature. The T cell clusters were defined in silico only, and their functional role remained to be validated experimentally. Healthy donors showed almost three-fold more exclusive TRB clusters than active autoimmune hepatitis patients, consistent with an autoimmunity-wide signature. A lack of physiological T cell clusters in primary autoimmune cytopenia patients was suggested by GLIPH, as 51 clusters were found to be exclusive to healthy donors versus about 16 exclusive to patients.

A word on this clonotype: The antigen it binds to is not known.

CDR1 and CDR2 are read off the germline V gene as MNHEY and SVGEGT. There are 16 amino acids in the CDR3, from cysteine to phenylalanine inclusive. No DNA sequence was recorded. Multiplex PCR with a touch-down protocol amplified TRB rearrangements, with the TRB-A and TRB-B primer pools combined in a single tube. Two consecutive PCR reactions with Phusion HS II polymerase added Illumina adapters and sample indices to the amplicons. The amplicons were gel-purified using the NucleoSpin Gel and PCR Clean-up kit, after which quantification was performed by Qubit and quality was checked on an Agilent 2100 Bioanalyzer. Libraries were sequenced on an Illumina MiSeq using 600-cycle, single-indexed, paired-end runs. The original methods were these. Alignment and assembly of TRB reads were performed with MiXCR version 2.1.12 and the default MiXCR reference library. A clone was defined by each unique CDR3 nucleotide sequence, and the analysis included only productive sequences supported by at least two reads. Repertoire diversity was assessed with alpha-parameterized diversity profiles (alpha 0 to 5), including the Shannon (alpha 1) and Simpson (alpha 2) indices, which were computed with an R script. The tcR package was used to compute combinatorial TRB VJ usage, which was then compared between cohorts by principal component analysis with ade4. Using GLIPH, TCRbeta CDR3s were clustered on pairs of cohorts matched for age and read depth, and a Wilcoxon test was used to compare cluster frequencies. With the reads reprocessed by TCRdb, a single entry stands for each CDR3 protein sequence and no DNA is reported. The V and J calls come from TCRdb's annotation, not from the publication. The sample table holds over 7,500 distinct CDR3 sequences. The top ten hold roughly 6.4% of the sample.

For each sample, TRB amplification used about 270 ng of peripheral blood genomic DNA, equal to approximately 38,000 genome equivalents. The chain couples TRBV6-2 or TRBV6-3 to TRBJ1-2; with no DNA, the TCRdb D assignment of TRBD1 cannot be verified. The sample comprised peripheral blood. The TCR was taken from a human donor with an autoimmune cytopenia or autoimmune hepatitis (not recorded which). The CDR3 region has the sequence CASSSRIGAANYGYTF.